This is a list of T cell receptor beta chains from one sample in a study of blood T cells in healthy people across ages. A single record per CDR3 protein comes from TCRdb applying MiXCR to the 5' RACE reads. The data show about a million distinct CDR3 sequences, roughly half seen once. Sequenced material: blood. Source of these receptors: a woman aged 60-75 years in good health. CDR3s include the opening cysteine and the closing phenylalanine or tryptophan. The D gene is left open where the match is weak. A row's size may be missing; if present it is once, few, many or a size class.

v_call,j_call,clone_size,d_call,cdr3_nt,cdr3_aa
TRBV4-1,TRBJ1-3,once,NA,TGCGCCAGCAGCCAAGATTCGTTCGGTCCGTGGGAAAGGGATGGAAACACCATATATTTT,CASSQDSFGPWERDGNTIYF
TRBV4-1,TRBJ1-1,NA,NA,TGCGCCAGCAGCCTGAATGCAGGGCCGAACACTGAAGCTTTCTTT,CASSLNAGPNTEAFF
TRBV29-1,TRBJ1-5,NA,NA,TGCAGCGTTGGTCCAGAAGGGAGCAATCAGCCCCAGCATTTT,CSVGPEGSNQPQHF
TRBV7-6,TRBJ2-7,NA,TRBD2,TGTGCCAGCAGCTGGGGGGGGGTCACCTACGAGCAGTACTTC,CASSWGGVTYEQYF
TRBV7-6,TRBJ2-7,NA,NA,TGTGCCAGCAGCCCGGACACCCAATCCTACGAGCAGTACTTC,CASSPDTQSYEQYF
TRBV28,TRBJ2-7,few,TRBD1,TGTGCCAGCACAGGGGGCTACTCCTACGAGCAGTACTTC,CASTGGYSYEQYF
TRBV20-1,TRBJ2-6,NA,TRBD1,TGCAGTGCTACCCCCAGGACAGGGGCTGGGGCCAACGTCCTGACTTTC,CSATPRTGAGANVLTF
TRBV25-1,TRBJ2-5,NA,NA,TGTACCAGCAGCGACCCGGGGCGCTTACGAGAGCAGTACTTC,CTSSDPGRLREQYF
TRBV4-2,TRBJ2-7,few,NA,TGTGCCAGCAGCCCGGACCAAGCCTACGAGCAGTACTTC,CASSPDQAYEQYF
TRBV3-1,TRBJ1-1,NA,NA,TGTGCCAGCAAGCCTGAACAGGGCGGCATGAACACTGAAGCTTTCTTT,CASKPEQGGMNTEAFF
TRBV20-1,TRBJ2-1,NA,TRBD2,TGCAGTGCGATGACTAGCGGGAGCTACCTGGGGGATGAGCAGTTCTTC,CSAMTSGSYLGDEQFF